This T cell receptor beta chain was captured by sequencing in a study of cytomegalovirus exposure and HLA in healthy donors. The ends were cut back, 4 bases at V and 1 base at J, with 14 bases in the middle. The germline V gene has CDR1 SGHRS and CDR2 YFSETQ. This CDR3 contains 15 residues. PCR primers comprised 60 Vbeta and 13 Jbeta primers. Original handling: The authors later counted around 80 million unique TCR beta chains, approximately 10 million of them shared. Measured with immunoSEQ multiplex PCR; TCRdb has only the in-frame clones, and not every one. The DNA was the basis for D and trimming; V, J and clone size are from that table. This table holds 150,000 to 200,000 clones, roughly four fifths found once.

The rearrangement uses TRBV5-1 and TRBJ1-1; D is uncertain. The receptor comes from a woman aged 35 to 49 in good health and CMV-seronegative. Sequenced material: PBMCs. Written as DNA, the CDR3 is TGCGCCAGCAGCCTCCGGGATCTTAAGAACACTGAAGCTTTCTTT. This sequence encodes CASSLRDLKNTEAFF.